The clone carrying this T cell receptor (beta chain) was observed once. Its antigen is still unknown. TCRdb keeps only in-frame clones here, not all; method: immunoSEQ multiplex PCR. The sample includes 35,000 to 40,000 clones, about 80% of them seen just once. This record belongs to a study of glioma-infiltrating T cells after dendritic cell vaccination. On the study more broadly: Treatment, given 2003 to 2012, was autologous tumor lysate-pulsed dendritic cell vaccination. Patients received three intradermal dendritic cell vaccine injections at biweekly intervals. Findings of the study overall: Patients with more pretreatment TILs had longer time to progression and survival.

This material consisted of blood, taken before dendritic cell vaccination. The receptor's source is a human donor with glioblastoma.

The CDR3 nucleotides read TGTGCCAGCTCCCCAACTTATGAGCAGTTCTTC. Encoded protein: CASSPTYEQFF. V gene TRBV18 combines with J gene TRBJ2-1; no definite D call. V lost 6 bases and J 8 bases, leaving 8 bases between the germline ends. CDR3 size: 11 residues. Germline CDR1 KGHSH, CDR2 LQKENI. Filled out from reference TRBV18 and TRBJ2-1, the complete variable domain reads NAGVMQNPRHLVRRRGQEARLRCSPMKGHSHVYWYRQLPEEGLKFMVYLQKENIIDESGMPKERFSAEFPKEGPSILRIQQVVRGDSAAYFCASSPTYEQFFGPGTRLTVL.